Here is one T cell receptor beta chain with its context. TCRdb re-called the RT-PCR reads through MiXCR, storing one row per CDR3 protein. Here the sample spans a few hundred thousand distinct CDR3 sequences, 6.5% to 8% being singletons. The CDR3 runs to 15 residues. V lost 1 base, J lost 2 bases, and 8 bases lay in between. Germline-derived CDR1 and CDR2 are LGHDT and YNNKEL (reference sequence). This entry belongs to a study of response to subunit inactivated influenza vaccine. The sequencing here drew on PBMCs from blood, taken roughly 24 months after vaccination. The sequence derives from a man between 50 and 75 years old who received an inactivated influenza vaccine. The chain joins TRBV3-1 to TRBJ2-2; no firm D call. CDR3 region: CASSQGEPNTGELFF. CDR3 nucleotides: TGTGCCAGCAGCCAAGGAGAACCCAACACCGGGGAGCTGTTTTTT.